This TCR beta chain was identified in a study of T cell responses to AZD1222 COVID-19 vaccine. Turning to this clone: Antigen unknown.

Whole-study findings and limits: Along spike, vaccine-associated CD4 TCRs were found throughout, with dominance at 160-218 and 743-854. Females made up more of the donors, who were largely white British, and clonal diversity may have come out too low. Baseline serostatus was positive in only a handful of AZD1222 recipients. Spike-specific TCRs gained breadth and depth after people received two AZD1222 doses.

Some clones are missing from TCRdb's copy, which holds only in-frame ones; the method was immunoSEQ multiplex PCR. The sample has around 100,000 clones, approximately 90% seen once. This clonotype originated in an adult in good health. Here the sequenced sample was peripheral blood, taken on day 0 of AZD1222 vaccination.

The CDR3 loop reads CASTPGNNYGYTF. CDR3 nucleotide sequence: TGTGCCAGTACCCCGGGGAACAACTATGGCTACACCTTC. This rearrangement joins TRBV19 to TRBJ1-2, with D hard to call. This CDR3 is 13 amino acids long. Germline CDR1 reads LNHDA; CDR2 reads SQIVND (reference sequence). V was pared by 7 bases and J by 2 bases, with 11 bases between. Combining the CDR3 with reference TRBV19 and TRBJ1-2 gives the whole variable domain DGGITQSPKYLFRKEGQNVTLSCEQNLNHDAMYWYRQDPGQGLRLIYYSQIVNDFQKGDIAEGYSVSREKKESFPLTVTSAQKNPTAFYLCASTPGNNYGYTFGSGTRLTVV.